This TCR beta chain was sequenced during a study of blood T cell repertoires in COVID-19. On this clone: Other DNA sequences in the sample encode the same CDR3.

Germline V CDR1 and CDR2: LNHDA, SQIVND (reference sequence). V was shortened by 4 bases and J by 1 base, with 6 bases between the two germline ends. This CDR3 has 13 residues. Generated by immunoSEQ multiplex PCR, the TCRdb table keeps only in-frame clones and is missing some. This table holds about 160,000 clones, over 80% found once. Sequenced input: peripheral blood. The TCR was taken from a young man with COVID-19, enrolled during active disease. The rearrangement joins TRBV19 to TRBJ2-3; D not resolved. CDR3 nucleotide sequence: TGTGCCAGTAGTACCCGGGGCACAGATACGCAGTATTTT. Protein product: CASSTRGTDTQYF.